This T cell receptor beta chain was documented in a study of T cell responses to AZD1222 COVID-19 vaccine. Study-level results: Donors were mostly white British, more females; clonal diversity possibly underestimated. Regions left unmutated in variants are reportedly the target of nearly half of spike-specific TCRs. Two AZD1222 doses significantly raised spike-specific TCR breadth and depth over controls.

V lost 6 bases to trimming and J lost 7 bases; unmatched junction nucleotides: 3. Germline CDR1 and CDR2: SNHLY and FYNNEI. This CDR3 is 13 amino acids long. Sequenced by immunoSEQ multiplex PCR; TCRdb stores in-frame clones only, minus some. Counted here are about 200,000 clones, over 85% occurring once; the ten biggest clones make up over 0.95%. Second-dose recipients at about 4 or about 12 weeks were treated as one pooled group. About this clone: Its specificity is not known. This same CDR3 is encoded by further DNA sequences in the sample.

The chain has TRBV2 and TRBJ1-5, with 10 bases matching TRBD1. The starting material was peripheral blood, obtained 28 days after the second AZD1222 dose. The TCR comes from an adult who received the AZD1222 COVID-19 vaccine. CDR3 nucleotides: TGTGCCAGCAGGGGACAGGGGAACCAGCCCCAGCATTTT. This translates into CASRGQGNQPQHF.